This is a list of T cell receptor beta chains from one sample in a study of shared clonotypes between healthy human individuals. Libraries were prepared by immunoSEQ multiplex PCR; TCRdb keeps only in-frame clonotypes and omits some of them. The data hold hundreds of thousands of clones, with around 95% observed a single time. Sequenced sample: naive CD8+ T cells sorted from blood. Every receptor here comes from a woman between 25 and 40 years old in good health. Both conserved end residues are part of each CDR3. Fields, in order: CDR3 protein, V gene.

CASSLAVGTATYEQYF | TRBV7-8
CASGDPPNGLPSYEQYF | TRBV11-2
CASSDWTSAVLGGYTF | TRBV13
CASRYTFSDTQYF | TRBV7-8
CASRLGYTQYF | TRBV7-9
CASSLGTFYEQYF | TRBV5-1
CASSLLAGVGNIQYF | TRBV28
CASSDSGDTQYF | TRBV6-4
CASSLRSGTSGRYKQYF | TRBV5-1
CASSSDRETQYF | TRBV28
CASSPRGQLFSYEQYF | TRBV5-6
CASSEARRELYEQYF | TRBV2
CASSLGGQNGYTF | TRBV11-2
CASSQGQGYEQYF | TRBV11-2
CASSIWTGNGYTF | TRBV5-1
CASSQDPGGVYEQYF | TRBV4-1
CASSFIRDEEYGYTF | TRBV7-9
CASSLVAGDNEQFF | TRBV7-9
CASRSHGGRSGELFF | TRBV28
CASSIPHESAQAFF | TRBV19
CARSTVRNTDTQYF | TRBV21-1
CASSIWGTTFGEQFF | TRBV19
CASSISGKGTGELFF | TRBV19
CASRGLAGGSSSYNEQFF | TRBV5-4
CASSFFVVSTEGGLGYEQYF | TRBV7-8
CASTWTGTRPYNEQFF | TRBV11-1
CASSRDKNTEAFF | TRBV28
CASSLSPGTGRTGELFF | TRBV27
CASSLEEGQGASTDTQYF | TRBV11-2
CASSEALWETQYF | TRBV2
CASSDLLHLRTGNTEAFF | TRBV27
CASSPPLGDTEAFF | TRBV7-9
CASIFTGVGSFNEKLFF | TRBV2
CASSRTGFTDTQYF | TRBV7-9
CASRGFSNEQYF | TRBV6-5
CASSLVQSSGNTIYF | TRBV5-1
CASSLARPPYNEQFF | TRBV11-2
CAGRDSPYEQYF | TRBV2
CASSKDRGRENTGELFF | TRBV27
CASSPPFRGETQYF | TRBV9
CSVEIQDRRPYEQYF | TRBV29-1
CASKEGGIGDTIYF | TRBV9
CASSQRDRGWEQYF | TRBV18
CASSPFPGEQYF | TRBV7-9
CAWSVQANSPLHF | TRBV30
CASSPRRDTQYF | TRBV27
CASSEGWGETQYF | TRBV2
CASSLAGRVYEQYF | TRBV7-9
CASSIEGARNQPQHF | TRBV19
CASSTTSGSYEQYF | TRBV27
CSVVVRSYEQYF | TRBV29-1
CASTLAGNNEQFF | TRBV27
CASSLTEISYEQYF | TRBV7-6
CASSAISSTGGNQPQHF | TRBV5-8
CASRRPGQGYEQYF | TRBV11-2
CASSYPGTAYEQYF | TRBV11-2
CASSLDYDSYEQYF | TRBV5-1